This TCR beta chain was identified during a study of a mutant IDH1 vaccine in newly diagnosed glioma. Study background: The treated group averaged approximately 42 years old and was about 60% male, roughly 38% female. V12 corresponded to week 35 and V13 to week 47. Study findings and constraints: Top peripheral T cell clonotype shifts appeared unrelated to pseudoprogression.

Regarding time point: week 47, end of study. Vaccinated patients received 300 ug of mutant IDH1 20-mer peptide per dose, with topical imiquimod. The table lists this clone with a few counts. Its antigen is not known. Assay used: immunoSEQ multiplex PCR; TCRdb lists only in-frame clones, some missing. In the table there are tens of thousands of clones, 80% to 85% of which are singletons. V trimming: 3 bases; J trimming: 6 bases; junction bases outside the gene matches: 6. From germline, CDR1 is SGHRS and CDR2 YFSETQ. The CDR3 has 15 amino acids. This TCR came from a man between 25 and 39 years old with glioma. Sample: PBMCs, taken from a glioma patient whose treatment included an IDH1 peptide vaccine. The rearrangement links TRBV5-1 to TRBJ2-1, with 10 bases that match TRBD1. The CDR3, as DNA: TGCGCCAGCAGCTCTGGACAGGGGGGACCCAATGAGCAGTTCTTC. Residues: CASSSGQGGPNEQFF.